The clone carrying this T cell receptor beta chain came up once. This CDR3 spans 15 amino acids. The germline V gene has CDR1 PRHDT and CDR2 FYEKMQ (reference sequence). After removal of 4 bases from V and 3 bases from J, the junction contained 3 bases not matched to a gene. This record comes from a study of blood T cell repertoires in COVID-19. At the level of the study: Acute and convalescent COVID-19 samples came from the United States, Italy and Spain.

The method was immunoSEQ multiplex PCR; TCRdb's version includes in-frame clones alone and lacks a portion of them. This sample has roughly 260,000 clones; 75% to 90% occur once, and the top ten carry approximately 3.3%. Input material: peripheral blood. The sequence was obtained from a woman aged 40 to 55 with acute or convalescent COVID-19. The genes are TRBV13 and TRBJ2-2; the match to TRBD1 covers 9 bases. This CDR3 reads CASSSWTGDTGELFF. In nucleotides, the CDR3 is TGTGCCAGCAGCTCTTGGACAGGGGACACCGGGGAGCTGTTTTTT.